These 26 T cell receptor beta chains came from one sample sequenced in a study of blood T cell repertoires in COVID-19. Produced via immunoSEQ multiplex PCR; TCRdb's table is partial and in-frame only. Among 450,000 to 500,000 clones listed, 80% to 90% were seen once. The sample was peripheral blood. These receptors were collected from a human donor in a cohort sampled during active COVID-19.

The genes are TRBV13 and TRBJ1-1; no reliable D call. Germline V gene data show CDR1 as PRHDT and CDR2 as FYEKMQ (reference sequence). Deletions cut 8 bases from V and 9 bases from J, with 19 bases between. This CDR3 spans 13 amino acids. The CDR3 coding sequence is TGTGCCAGCTCTCCCGAGGTTGCATCTCAAGCTTTCTTT. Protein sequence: CASSPEVASQAFF.

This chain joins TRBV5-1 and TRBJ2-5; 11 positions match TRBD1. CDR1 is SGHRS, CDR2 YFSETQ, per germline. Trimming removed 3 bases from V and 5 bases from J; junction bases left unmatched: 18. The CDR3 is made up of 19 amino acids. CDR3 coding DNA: TGCGCCAGCAGCTGGGGGACAGGGGGTTCTAGAGGGCCGCGGGAGACCCAGTACTTC. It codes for CASSWGTGGSRGPRETQYF.

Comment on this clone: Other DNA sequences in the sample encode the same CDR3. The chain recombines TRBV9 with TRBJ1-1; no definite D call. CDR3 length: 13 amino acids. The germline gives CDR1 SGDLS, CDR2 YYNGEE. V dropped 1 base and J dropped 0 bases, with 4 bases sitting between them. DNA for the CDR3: TGTGCCAGCAGCGTACAGGTGAACACTGAAGCTTTCTTT. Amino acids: CASSVQVNTEAFF.

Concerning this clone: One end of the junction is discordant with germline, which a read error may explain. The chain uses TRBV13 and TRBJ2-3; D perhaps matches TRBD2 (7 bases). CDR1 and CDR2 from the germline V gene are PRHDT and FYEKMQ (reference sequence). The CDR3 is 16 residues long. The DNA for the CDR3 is TGTGCCAGCAGCGTAGGGAGGGGGTTTGAGACAGATACGCAGTATTTT. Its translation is CASSVGRGFETDTQYF.

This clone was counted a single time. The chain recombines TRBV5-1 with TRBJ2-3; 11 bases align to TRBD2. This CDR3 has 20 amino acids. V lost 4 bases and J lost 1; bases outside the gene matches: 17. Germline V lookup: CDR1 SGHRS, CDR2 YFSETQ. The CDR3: CASSGYRGLAEKARTDTQYF. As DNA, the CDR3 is TGCGCCAGCAGCGGATACCGGGGACTAGCGGAGAAGGCCCGCACAGATACGCAGTATTTT.

CDR3 amino acids: CASSHVTQGTEAFF. CDR3 coding DNA: TGCGCCAGCAGCCACGTCACACAGGGGACTGAAGCTTTCTTT. The chain carries TRBV4-3 and TRBJ1-1; 7 nucleotides line up with TRBD1. After removal of 3 bases from V and 5 bases from J, the junction contained 6 bases not matched to a gene. CDR1 and CDR2 from the germline V gene are LGHNA and YSLEER. The CDR3 runs to 14 residues.

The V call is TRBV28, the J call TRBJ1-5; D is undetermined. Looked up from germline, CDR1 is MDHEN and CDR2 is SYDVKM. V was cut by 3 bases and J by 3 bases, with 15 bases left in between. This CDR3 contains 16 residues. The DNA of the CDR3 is TGTGCCAGCAGTTTCCGGCGGTCCCTCCCCAATCAGCCCCAGCATTTT. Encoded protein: CASSFRRSLPNQPQHF.

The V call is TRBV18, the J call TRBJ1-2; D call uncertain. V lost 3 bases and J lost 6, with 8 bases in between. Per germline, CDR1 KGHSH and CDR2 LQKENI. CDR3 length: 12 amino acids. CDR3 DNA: TGTGCCAGCTCACCGCGAGTTGATGGCTACACCTTC. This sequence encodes CASSPRVDGYTF. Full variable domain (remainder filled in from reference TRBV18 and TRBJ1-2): NAGVMQNPRHLVRRRGQEARLRCSPMKGHSHVYWYRQLPEEGLKFMVYLQKENIIDESGMPKERFSAEFPKEGPSILRIQQVVRGDSAAYFCASSPRVDGYTFGSGTRLTVV.

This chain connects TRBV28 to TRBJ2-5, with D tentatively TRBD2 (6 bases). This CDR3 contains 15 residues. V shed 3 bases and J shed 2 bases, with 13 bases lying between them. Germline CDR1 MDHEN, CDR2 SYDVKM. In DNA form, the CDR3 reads TGTGCCAGCAGTTTGTCCGGGAGCGGGCAAGAGACCCAGTACTTC. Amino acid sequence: CASSLSGSGQETQYF.

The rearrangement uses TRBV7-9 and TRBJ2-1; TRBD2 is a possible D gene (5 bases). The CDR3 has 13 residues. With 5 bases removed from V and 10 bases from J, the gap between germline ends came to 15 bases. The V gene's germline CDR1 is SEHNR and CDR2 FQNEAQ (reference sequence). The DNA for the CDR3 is TGTGCCAGCAGCCCCCCGGGGATAGCGGAGCAGTTCTTC. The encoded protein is CASSPPGIAEQFF. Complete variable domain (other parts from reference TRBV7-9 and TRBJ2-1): DTGVSQNPRHKITKRGQNVTFRCDPISEHNRLYWYRQTLGQGPEFLTYFQNEAQLEKSRLLSDRFSAERPKGSFSTLEIQRTEQGDSAMYLCASSPPGIAEQFFGPGTRLTVL.

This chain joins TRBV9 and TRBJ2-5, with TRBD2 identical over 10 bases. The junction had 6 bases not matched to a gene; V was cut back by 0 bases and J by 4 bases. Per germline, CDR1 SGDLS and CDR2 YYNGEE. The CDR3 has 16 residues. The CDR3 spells CASSVDLAGVRETQYF. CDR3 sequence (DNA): TGTGCCAGCAGCGTAGATCTAGCGGGAGTGAGAGAGACCCAGTACTTC.

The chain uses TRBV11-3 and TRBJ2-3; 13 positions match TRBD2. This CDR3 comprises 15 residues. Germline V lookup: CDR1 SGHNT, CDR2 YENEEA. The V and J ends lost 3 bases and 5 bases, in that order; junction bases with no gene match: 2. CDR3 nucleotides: TGTGCCAGCAGCTTGGGACTAGCGGGGCAAGATACGCAGTATTTT. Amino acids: CASSLGLAGQDTQYF.

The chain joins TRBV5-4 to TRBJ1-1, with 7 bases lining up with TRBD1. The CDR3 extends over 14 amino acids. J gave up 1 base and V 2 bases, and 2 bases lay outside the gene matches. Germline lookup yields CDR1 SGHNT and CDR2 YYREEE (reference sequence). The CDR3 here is CASSFGQANTEAFF. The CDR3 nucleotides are TGTGCCAGCAGCTTCGGACAGGCGAACACTGAAGCTTTCTTT.

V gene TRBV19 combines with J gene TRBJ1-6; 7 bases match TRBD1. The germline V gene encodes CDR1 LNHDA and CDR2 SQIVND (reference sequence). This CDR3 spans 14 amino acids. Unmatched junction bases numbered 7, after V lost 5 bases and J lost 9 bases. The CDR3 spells CASSPPGGASPLHF. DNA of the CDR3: TGTGCCAGTAGTCCCCCAGGGGGAGCTTCACCCCTCCACTTT.

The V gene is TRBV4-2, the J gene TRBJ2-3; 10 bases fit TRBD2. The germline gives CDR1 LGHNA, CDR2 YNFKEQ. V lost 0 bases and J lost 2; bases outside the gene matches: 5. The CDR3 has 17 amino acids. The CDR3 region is CASSQDLLAGLTDTQYF. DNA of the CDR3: TGTGCCAGCAGCCAAGATTTACTAGCGGGGCTCACAGATACGCAGTATTTT.

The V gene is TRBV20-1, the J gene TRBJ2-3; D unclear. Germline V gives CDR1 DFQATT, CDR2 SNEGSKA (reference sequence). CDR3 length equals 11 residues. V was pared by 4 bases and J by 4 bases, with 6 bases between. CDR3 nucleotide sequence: TGCAGTGCTATACCGGCAGATACGCAGTATTTT. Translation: CSAIPADTQYF.

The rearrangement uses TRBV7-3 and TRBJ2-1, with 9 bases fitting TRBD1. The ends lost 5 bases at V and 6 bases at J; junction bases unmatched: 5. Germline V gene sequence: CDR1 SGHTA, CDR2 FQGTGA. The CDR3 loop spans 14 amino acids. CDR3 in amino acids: CASSPQGASNEQFF. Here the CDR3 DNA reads TGTGCCAGCAGCCCACAGGGGGCTAGCAATGAGCAGTTCTTC. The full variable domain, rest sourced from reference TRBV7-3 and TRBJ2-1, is GAGVSQTPSNKVTEKGKYVELRCDPISGHTALYWYRQSLGQGPEFLIYFQGTGAADDSGLPNDRFFAVRPEGSVSTLKIQRTERGDSAVYLCASSPQGASNEQFFGPGTRLTVL.

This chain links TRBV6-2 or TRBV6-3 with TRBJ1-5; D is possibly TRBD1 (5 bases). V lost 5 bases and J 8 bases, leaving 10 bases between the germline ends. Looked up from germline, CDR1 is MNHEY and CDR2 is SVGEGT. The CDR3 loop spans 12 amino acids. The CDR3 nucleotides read TGTGCCAGCAGTGACGGGGGAAAGCCCCAGCATTTT. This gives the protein CASSDGGKPQHF.

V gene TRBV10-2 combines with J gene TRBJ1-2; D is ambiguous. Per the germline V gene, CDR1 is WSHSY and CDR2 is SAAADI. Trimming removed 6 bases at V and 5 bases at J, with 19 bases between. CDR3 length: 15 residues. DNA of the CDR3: TGCGCCAGCAGAGATGAAACCTTGGCCCCATATGGCTACACCTTC. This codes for CASRDETLAPYGYTF.

The CDR3 coding sequence is TGTGCCAGCAGCTCCGATCAGGGGGCGGACCACGAGCAGTACTTC. It translates to CASSSDQGADHEQYF. The chain couples TRBV5-4 to TRBJ2-7; 8 nucleotides match TRBD1. The CDR3 sequence is 15 residues long. V dropped 3 bases and J dropped 5; count of bases not matched to a gene: 10. Germline-derived CDR1 and CDR2 are SGHNT and YYREEE (reference sequence). The full variable domain, with the rest looked up from reference TRBV5-4 and TRBJ2-7, is ETGVTQSPTHLIKTRGQQVTLRCSSQSGHNTVSWYQQALGQGPQFIFQYYREEENGRGNFPPRFSGLQFPNYSSELNVNALELDDSALYLCASSSDQGADHEQYFGPGTRLTVT.

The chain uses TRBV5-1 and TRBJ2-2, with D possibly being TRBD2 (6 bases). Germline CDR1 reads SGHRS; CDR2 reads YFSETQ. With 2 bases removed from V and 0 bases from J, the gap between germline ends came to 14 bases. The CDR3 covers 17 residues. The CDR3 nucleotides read TGCGCCAGCAGCTTAATAAGTGGCGGGACGAACACCGGGGAGCTGTTTTTT. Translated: CASSLISGGTNTGELFF.

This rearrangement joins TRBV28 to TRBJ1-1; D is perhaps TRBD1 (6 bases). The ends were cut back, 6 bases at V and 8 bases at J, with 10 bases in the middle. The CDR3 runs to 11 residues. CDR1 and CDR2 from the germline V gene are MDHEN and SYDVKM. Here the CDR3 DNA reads TGTGCCAGCAGCCCGCAGGGGGAAGCTTTCTTT. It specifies CASSPQGEAFF.

The CDR3 loop is CASSSSSGRYTGELFF. DNA of the CDR3: TGTGCCAGCAGCTCCTCCAGCGGGAGGTACACCGGGGAGCTGTTTTTT. The chain employs TRBV7-2 and TRBJ2-2; TRBD2 matches at 9 bases. Germline V lookup: CDR1 SGHTA, CDR2 FQGNSA. The V segment lost 4 bases and the J segment 3 bases; nucleotides outside the gene matches: 6. The CDR3 consists of 16 residues.

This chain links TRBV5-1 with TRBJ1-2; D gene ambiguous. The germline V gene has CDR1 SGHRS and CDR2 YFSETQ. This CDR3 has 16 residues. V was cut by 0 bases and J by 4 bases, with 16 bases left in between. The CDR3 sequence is CASSLEGADPFYGYTF. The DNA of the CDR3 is TGCGCCAGCAGCTTGGAGGGAGCGGATCCCTTCTATGGCTACACCTTC. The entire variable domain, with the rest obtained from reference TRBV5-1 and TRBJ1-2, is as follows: KAGVTQTPRYLIKTRGQQVTLSCSPISGHRSVSWYQQTPGQGLQFLFEYFSETQRNKGNFPGRFSGRQFSNSRSEMNVSTLELGDSALYLCASSLEGADPFYGYTFGSGTRLTVV.

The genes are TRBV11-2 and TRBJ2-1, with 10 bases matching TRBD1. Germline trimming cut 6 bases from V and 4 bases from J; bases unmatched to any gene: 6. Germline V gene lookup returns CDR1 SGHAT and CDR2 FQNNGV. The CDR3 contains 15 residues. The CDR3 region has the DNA TGTGCCAGCAGGCGCCCGGGACAGGGGTACAATGAGCAGTTCTTC. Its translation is CASRRPGQGYNEQFF.

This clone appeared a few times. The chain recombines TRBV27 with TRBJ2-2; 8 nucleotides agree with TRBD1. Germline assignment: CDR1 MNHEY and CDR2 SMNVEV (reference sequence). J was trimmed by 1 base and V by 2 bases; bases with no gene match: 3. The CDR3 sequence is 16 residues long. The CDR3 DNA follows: TGTGCCAGCAGTTTACAGGGGGCGCAGAACACCGGGGAGCTGTTTTTT. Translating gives CASSLQGAQNTGELFF.